The 10 T cell receptor beta chains below were found in one sample sequenced in a study of cytomegalovirus exposure and HLA in healthy donors. Researchers ran the PCR with 60 Vbeta and 13 Jbeta primers. Using immunoSEQ multiplex PCR, the repertoire was profiled, and TCRdb retains in-frame clones only, with some absent. This sample lists 50,000 to 70,000 clones; its ten largest clones have roughly 9.6%. The sequenced sample was PBMCs. The receptors shown here come from a middle-aged man in good health and CMV-seropositive.

This rearrangement joins TRBV28 to TRBJ1-1; D is uncertain. Trimming shortened V by 3 bases and J by 4 bases, and 15 bases separated the two germline ends. CDR3 length: 15 residues. CDR1 MDHEN and CDR2 SYDVKM come from the germline V gene. CDR3 loop: CASSFGYGEGTEAFF. In DNA form, the CDR3 reads TGTGCCAGCAGTTTCGGATATGGGGAGGGCACTGAAGCTTTCTTT.

The chain links TRBV27 to TRBJ2-1; no reliable D call. Germline V gene sequence: CDR1 MNHEY, CDR2 SMNVEV (reference sequence). CDR3 length equals 14 residues. V was pared by 2 bases and J by 8 bases, with 13 bases between. The CDR3 here is CASSLNSPVDEQFF. The CDR3 DNA reads TGTGCCAGCAGTTTAAACAGCCCAGTGGATGAGCAGTTCTTC.

Frequency places this clone as medium-sized. This chain connects TRBV23-1 to TRBJ2-1; D remains unclear. Being an ORF, TRBV23-1 has a function that is uncertain. V was pared by 3 bases and J by 1 base, with 13 bases between. This CDR3 has 16 residues. The chain's CDR3 is CASSHPGLPSYNEQFF. The CDR3 DNA follows: TGCGCCAGCAGTCACCCCGGGTTACCATCCTACAATGAGCAGTTCTTC.

The CDR3 nucleotides read TGCAGCGTTAGGCAGGGGATCCATGAGCAGTTCTTC. Translating it yields CSVRQGIHEQFF. The genes are TRBV29-1 and TRBJ2-1; perhaps TRBD1 as D (6 bases). Trimming pared 5 bases from V and 8 bases from J, leaving 13 bases between. Germline CDR1 SQVTM, CDR2 ANQGSEA. The CDR3 length is 12 residues.

The rearrangement joins TRBV7-9 to TRBJ2-2; tentatively, D is TRBD1 (7 bases). CDR1 and CDR2 from the germline V gene are SEHNR and FQNEAQ (reference sequence). The germline V and J ends were trimmed by 4 bases and 4 bases, with 19 bases remaining between them. The CDR3 consists of 17 residues. This CDR3 is CASSSPRQGGTTGELFF. CDR3 bases: TGTGCCAGCAGCTCGCCGCGACAGGGCGGGACCACCGGGGAGCTGTTTTTT. Complete variable domain (other parts from reference TRBV7-9 and TRBJ2-2): DTGVSQNPRHKITKRGQNVTFRCDPISEHNRLYWYRQTLGQGPEFLTYFQNEAQLEKSRLLSDRFSAERPKGSFSTLEIQRTEQGDSAMYLCASSSPRQGGTTGELFFGEGSRLTVL.

The gene calls are TRBV30 and TRBJ2-5, with unresolved D. V was cut by 2 bases and J by 1 base, with 8 bases left in between. Germline V gives CDR1 GTSNPN, CDR2 SVGIG (reference sequence). The CDR3 loop spans 13 amino acids. CDR3 sequence: CAWSRQAQETQYF. CDR3 DNA sequence: TGTGCCTGGAGTCGGCAGGCCCAAGAGACCCAGTACTTC.

The V and J genes are TRBV19 and TRBJ2-7; 7 bases line up with TRBD2. The trim removed 6 bases at V and 6 bases at J, leaving 5 bases unmatched. This CDR3 has 12 residues. The germline gives CDR1 LNHDA, CDR2 SQIVND (reference sequence). CDR3 sequence: CASSPGGSEQYF. The CDR3 DNA sequence: TGTGCCAGTAGCCCCGGCGGGAGCGAGCAGTACTTC.

The gene calls are TRBV29-1 and TRBJ2-5; 7 bases match TRBD1. The CDR3 contains 13 residues. The germline gives CDR1 SQVTM, CDR2 ANQGSEA. Trimming removed 6 bases from V and 4 bases from J; junction bases left unmatched: 8. The DNA of the CDR3 is TGCAGCGTATCGAGGGGGCCGGGAGAGACCCAGTACTTC. Translating gives CSVSRGPGETQYF.

The rearrangement joins TRBV2 to TRBJ2-7, with D hard to call. Germline-derived CDR1 and CDR2 are SNHLY and FYNNEI. V was clipped by 6 bases and J by 1 base, with 7 bases between them. This CDR3 is built from 12 residues. The CDR3 bases are TGTGCCAGCAGGGAGTCATCCTACGAGCAGTACTTC. Translating gives CASRESSYEQYF.

The rearrangement links TRBV6-5 to TRBJ2-3; perhaps TRBD2 as D (6 bases). The CDR3 consists of 15 residues. V shed 7 bases and J shed 1 base, with 15 bases lying between them. Germline CDR1 MNHEY, CDR2 SVGAGI. In nucleotides, the CDR3 is TGTGCCAGCACCTCCGGGGGAGTGGGCACAGATACGCAGTATTTT. It yields the protein CASTSGGVGTDTQYF.